What follows is one TCR beta chain and its context. The antigen remains undetermined. Each single cDNA molecule received a unique molecular identifier. TCRdb passed the 5' RACE reads through MiXCR, listing each CDR3 protein once. The sample lists approximately 66,000 distinct CDR3 sequences, more than 10% seen once, with roughly 1.2% in the top ten. The data belong to a study of early T cells in non-severe SARS-CoV-2 infection. Study overall: Sequencing input comprised bulk RNA from unsorted whole blood; chain pairing was not available. General study results and limits: VDJdb matching favored anti-spike CD8 responses, missing private and CD4 specificities.

The CDR3 spans 16 residues. With 4 bases clipped from V and 2 bases from J, the junction kept 8 bases outside the gene matches. Germline V gives CDR1 KGHSH, CDR2 LQKENI. This receptor was obtained from an adult who was a healthcare worker with PCR-confirmed SARS-CoV-2 infection or an uninfected control (not recorded which). The donor label of this sample is uncertain. The sequences come from whole blood, collected at baseline. The gene calls are TRBV18 and TRBJ2-3, with 8 bases that match TRBD1. CDR3 bases: TGTGCCAGCTCACGAGCCGCAGGGGGCGACACAGATACGCAGTATTTT. Its translation: CASSRAAGGDTDTQYF.